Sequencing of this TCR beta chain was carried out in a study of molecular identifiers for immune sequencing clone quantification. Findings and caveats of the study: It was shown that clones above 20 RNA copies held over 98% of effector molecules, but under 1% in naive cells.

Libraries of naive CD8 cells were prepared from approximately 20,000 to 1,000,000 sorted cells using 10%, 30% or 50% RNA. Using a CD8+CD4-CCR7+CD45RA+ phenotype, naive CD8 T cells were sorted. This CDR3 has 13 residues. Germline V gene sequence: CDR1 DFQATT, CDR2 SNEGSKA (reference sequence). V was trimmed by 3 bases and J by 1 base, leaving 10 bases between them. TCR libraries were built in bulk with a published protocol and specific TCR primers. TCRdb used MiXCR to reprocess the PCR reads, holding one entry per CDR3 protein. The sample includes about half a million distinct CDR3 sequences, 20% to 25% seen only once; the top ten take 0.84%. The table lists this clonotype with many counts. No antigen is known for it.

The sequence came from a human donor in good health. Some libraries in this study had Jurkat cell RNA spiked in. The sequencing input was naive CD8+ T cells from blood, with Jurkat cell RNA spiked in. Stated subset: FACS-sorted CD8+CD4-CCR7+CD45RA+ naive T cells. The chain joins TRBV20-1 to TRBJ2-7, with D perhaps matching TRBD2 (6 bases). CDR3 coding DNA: TGCAGTGCTAGGGGGGGACGGTCCTACGAGCAGTACTTC. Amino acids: CSARGGRSYEQYF.